The present entry profiles one TCR beta chain with its context. Source study methods: Amplification from reference gene primers served as the basis for estimated nucleated cell counts. Measured with immunoSEQ multiplex PCR; TCRdb has only the in-frame clones, and not every one. From that table come the V and J calls and clone size; the DNA was used to work out D and trimming. The data contain 85,000 or so clones, about 95% of them seen just once; the ten biggest clones take up around 4.2%. CDR3 length: 13 amino acids. Germline trimming cut 4 bases from V and 2 bases from J; bases unmatched to any gene: 0. Germline CDR1 is MNHEY and CDR2 is SMNVEV (reference sequence). This sample was included in a study of blood T cell repertoires in COVID-19. Study-level information: Whether acute or convalescent, the COVID-19 samples came from the United States, Italy and Spain. From T cells, B-cell-depleted T cells, or PBMCs came the material, which was cDNA or gDNA.

The source material was peripheral blood. The rearrangement links TRBV27 to TRBJ1-2, with 8 bases fitting TRBD1. This TCR was sampled from a human donor with active COVID-19. The donor label of this sample is uncertain. CDR3 residues: CASSWTGNYGYTF. In DNA, the CDR3 is TGTGCCAGCAGTTGGACAGGGAACTATGGCTACACCTTC.